Reported below is one T cell receptor (beta chain). CDR3 length: 17 residues. Losses at the gene ends were 5 bases for V and 10 bases for J; bases not matched to a gene: 22. The germline V gene has CDR1 LNHDA and CDR2 SQIVND (reference sequence). The source of the sample is a study of blood T cell repertoires in COVID-19. About the research overall: Material from acute and convalescent COVID-19 was sourced from the United States, Italy and Spain.

Profiling relied on immunoSEQ multiplex PCR, and the TCRdb table lists in-frame clones only, not all of them. The sample holds roughly 670,000 clones; 85% to 90% are singletons and the top ten take roughly 0.26%. The sample taken for sequencing was peripheral blood. The chain is built from TRBV19 and TRBJ1-2, with 7 bases lining up with TRBD1. This TCR was recovered from a woman in her late teens or twenties with acute or convalescent COVID-19. This CDR3 is CASSSGTEVSGAINYTF. The CDR3 DNA is TGTGCCAGTAGTTCCGGGACAGAGGTATCCGGGGCCATTAACTACACCTTC.